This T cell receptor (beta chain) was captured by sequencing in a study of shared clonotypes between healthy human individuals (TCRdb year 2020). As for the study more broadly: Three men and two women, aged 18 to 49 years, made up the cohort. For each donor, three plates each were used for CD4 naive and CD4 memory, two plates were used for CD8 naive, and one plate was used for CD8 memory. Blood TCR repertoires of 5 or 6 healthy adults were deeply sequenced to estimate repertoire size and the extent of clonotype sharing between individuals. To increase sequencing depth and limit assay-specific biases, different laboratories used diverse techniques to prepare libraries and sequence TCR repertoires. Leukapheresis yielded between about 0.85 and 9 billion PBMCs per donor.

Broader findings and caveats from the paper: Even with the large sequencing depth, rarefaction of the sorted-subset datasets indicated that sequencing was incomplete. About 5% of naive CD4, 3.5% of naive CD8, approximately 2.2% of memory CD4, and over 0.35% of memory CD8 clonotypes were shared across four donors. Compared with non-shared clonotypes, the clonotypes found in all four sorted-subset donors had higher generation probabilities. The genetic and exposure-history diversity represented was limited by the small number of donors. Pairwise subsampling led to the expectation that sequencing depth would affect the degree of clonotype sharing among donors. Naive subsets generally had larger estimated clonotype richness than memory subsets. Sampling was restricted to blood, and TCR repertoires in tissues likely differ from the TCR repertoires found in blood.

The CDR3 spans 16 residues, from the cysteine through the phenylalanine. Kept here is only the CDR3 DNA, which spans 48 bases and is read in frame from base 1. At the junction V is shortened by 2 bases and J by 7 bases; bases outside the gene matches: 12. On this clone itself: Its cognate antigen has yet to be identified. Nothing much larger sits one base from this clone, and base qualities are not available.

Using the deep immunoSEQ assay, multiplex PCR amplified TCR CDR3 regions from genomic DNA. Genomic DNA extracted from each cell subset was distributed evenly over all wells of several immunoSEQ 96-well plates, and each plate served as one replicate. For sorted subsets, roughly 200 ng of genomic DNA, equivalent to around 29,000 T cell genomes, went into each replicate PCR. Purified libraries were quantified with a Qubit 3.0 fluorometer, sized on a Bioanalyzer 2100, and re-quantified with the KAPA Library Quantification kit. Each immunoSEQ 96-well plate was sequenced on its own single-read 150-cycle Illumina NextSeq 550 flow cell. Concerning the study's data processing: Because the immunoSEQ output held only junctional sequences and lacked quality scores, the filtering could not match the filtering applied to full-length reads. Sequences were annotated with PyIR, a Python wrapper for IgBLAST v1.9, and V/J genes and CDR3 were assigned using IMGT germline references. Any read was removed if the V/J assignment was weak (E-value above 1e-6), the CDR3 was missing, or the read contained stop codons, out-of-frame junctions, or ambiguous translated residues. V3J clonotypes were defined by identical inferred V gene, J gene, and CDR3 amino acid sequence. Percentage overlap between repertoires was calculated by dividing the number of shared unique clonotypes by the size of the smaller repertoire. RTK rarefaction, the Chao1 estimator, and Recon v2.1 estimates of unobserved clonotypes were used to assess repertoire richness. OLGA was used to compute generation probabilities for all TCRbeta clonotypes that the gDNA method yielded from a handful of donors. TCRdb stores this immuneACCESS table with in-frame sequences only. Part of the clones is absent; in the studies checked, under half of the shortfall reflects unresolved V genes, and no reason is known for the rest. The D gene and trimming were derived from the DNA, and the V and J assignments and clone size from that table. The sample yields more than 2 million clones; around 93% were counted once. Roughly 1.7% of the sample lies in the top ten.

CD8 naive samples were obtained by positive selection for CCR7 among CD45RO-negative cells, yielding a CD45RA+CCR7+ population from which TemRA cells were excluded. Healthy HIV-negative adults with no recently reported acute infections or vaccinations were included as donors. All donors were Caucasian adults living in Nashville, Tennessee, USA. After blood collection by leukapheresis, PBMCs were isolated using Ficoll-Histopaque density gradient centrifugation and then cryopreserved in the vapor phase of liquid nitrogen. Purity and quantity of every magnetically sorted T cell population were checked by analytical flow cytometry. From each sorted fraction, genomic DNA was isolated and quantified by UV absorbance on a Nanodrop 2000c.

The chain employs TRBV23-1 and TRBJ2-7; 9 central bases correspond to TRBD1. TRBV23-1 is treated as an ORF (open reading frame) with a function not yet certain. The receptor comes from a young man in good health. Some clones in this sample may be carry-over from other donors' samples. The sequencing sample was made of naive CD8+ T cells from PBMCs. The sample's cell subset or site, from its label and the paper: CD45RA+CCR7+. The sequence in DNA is TGCGCCAGCAGTCAAATCGGGACAGGGTGTAGATATGAGCAGTACTTC. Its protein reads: CASSQIGTGCRYEQYF.